This paragraph covers one TCR beta chain sequence. CDR3 length equals 18 residues. The germline gives CDR1 SGHTA, CDR2 FQGNSA. After removal of 4 bases from V and 4 bases from J, the junction contained 10 bases not matched to a gene. This sample is part of a study of cytomegalovirus exposure and HLA in healthy donors. Primers: 60 Vbeta forward and 13 Jbeta reverse. The protocol was immunoSEQ multiplex PCR, while the TCRdb copy is restricted to in-frame clones and leaves out a portion. Of 100,000 to 150,000 clones listed, 75% to 85% are singletons. Sequencing was carried out using PBMCs. The TCR sequence derives from a man aged 35 to 55 in good health and CMV-seronegative. This chain links TRBV7-2 with TRBJ2-1, with 13 bases lining up with TRBD2. The CDR3 sequence: CASSSARTSGGLYNEQFF. In nucleotides, the CDR3 is TGTGCCAGCAGCTCGGCCCGGACTAGCGGGGGCCTGTACAATGAGCAGTTCTTC.